A single sample is the source of the 8 T cell receptor beta chains below, sequenced in a study of blood T cells in healthy people across ages. Next came a second PCR, run for roughly 6 to 11 cycles, which used a sample-barcoded 5' primer along with a J-beta primer mix. Each CDR3 protein gets one entry after TCRdb re-called the 5' RACE reads with MiXCR. The sample shows approximately 850,000 distinct CDR3 sequences, about 62% of them seen only once. Sequenced material: blood. The receptors were gathered from a young man in good health.

This clonotype was picked up a small number of times. The rearrangement links TRBV6-2 or TRBV6-3 to TRBJ2-7; no reliable D call. The germline V and J ends were trimmed by 2 bases and 0 bases, with 8 bases remaining between them. This CDR3 region has 14 residues. The germline V gene encodes CDR1 MNHEY and CDR2 SVGEGT. The CDR3 reads CASSYAQDSYEQYF. Written as DNA, the CDR3 is TGTGCCAGCAGTTACGCCCAGGACTCCTACGAGCAGTACTTC.

J is TRBJ1-2 and V is TRBV5-1; maybe TRBD1 (6 bases). V was cut by 0 bases and J by 4 bases, with 10 bases left in between. CDR3 length equals 14 residues. Per the germline V gene, CDR1 is SGHRS and CDR2 is YFSETQ. The CDR3 coding sequence is TGCGCCAGCAGCTTGGAAGGACAGCCCTATGGCTACACCTTC. This gives the protein CASSLEGQPYGYTF.

The genes are TRBV5-1 and TRBJ2-4; 8 bases are a match to TRBD2. The J call may be mistaken, given a closer DNA end match to TRBJ2-7. The CDR3 length is 16 residues. CDR1 SGHRS and CDR2 YFSETQ come from the germline V gene. The CDR3 region has the DNA TGCGCCAGCAGCTTGAATGTAGCGGGACCACCCTACGAGCAGTACTTC. This gives the protein CASSLNVAGPPYEQYF.

The sample holds a few counts of this clonotype. The chain uses TRBV29-1 and TRBJ2-6, with D possibly TRBD1 on 6 matching bases. V was cut by 6 bases and J by 2 bases, with 17 bases left in between. The CDR3 length is 16 residues. The V gene's germline CDR1 is SQVTM and CDR2 ANQGSEA. The chain's CDR3 is CSVVKIQGTGANVLTF. DNA of the CDR3: TGCAGCGTCGTGAAAATCCAGGGGACTGGGGCCAACGTCCTGACTTTC.

This clonotype has a handful of counts. V usage is TRBV10-3 and J usage is TRBJ1-1; possible D gene TRBD1, 5 bases. The length of the CDR3 is 13 residues. V lost 6 bases, J lost 3 bases, and 11 bases lay in between. CDR1 is ENHRY, CDR2 SYGVKD, per germline. The CDR3 sequence: CAISRLGDTEAFF. As DNA, the CDR3 is TGTGCCATCAGCCGTTTAGGGGACACTGAAGCTTTCTTT.

This clonotype was seen a handful of times. The rearrangement uses TRBV29-1 and TRBJ2-7; no clear D gene. This CDR3 is 11 amino acids long. Trimming removed 4 bases from V and 7 bases from J, with 11 bases in between. Per the germline V gene, CDR1 is SQVTM and CDR2 is ANQGSEA. The CDR3 spells CSVAVGWEQYF. In DNA form, the CDR3 reads TGCAGCGTTGCAGTGGGTTGGGAGCAGTACTTC.

This clonotype has more than one count but fewer than ten. The rearrangement uses TRBV24-1 and TRBJ2-6; D may be TRBD1 (6 bases). CDR3 length: 16 amino acids. Trimming took 5 bases from V and 3 from J, leaving 13 bases between them. CDR1 and CDR2 (germline): KGHDR, SFDVKD. CDR3 sequence reads: CATSAGTGNGANVLTF. CDR3 DNA sequence: TGTGCCACCAGTGCCGGAACAGGGAATGGGGCCAACGTCCTGACTTTC.

The chain carries TRBV4-2 and TRBJ1-2; D not certain. V lost 0 bases and J 3 bases, leaving 14 bases between the germline ends. The germline CDR1 and CDR2 sequences are LGHNA and YNFKEQ. The CDR3 is 16 residues long. CDR3 DNA: TGTGCCAGCAGCCAAGATGGAAGCGGCAGGTACTATGGCTACACCTTC. Its translation is CASSQDGSGRYYGYTF.